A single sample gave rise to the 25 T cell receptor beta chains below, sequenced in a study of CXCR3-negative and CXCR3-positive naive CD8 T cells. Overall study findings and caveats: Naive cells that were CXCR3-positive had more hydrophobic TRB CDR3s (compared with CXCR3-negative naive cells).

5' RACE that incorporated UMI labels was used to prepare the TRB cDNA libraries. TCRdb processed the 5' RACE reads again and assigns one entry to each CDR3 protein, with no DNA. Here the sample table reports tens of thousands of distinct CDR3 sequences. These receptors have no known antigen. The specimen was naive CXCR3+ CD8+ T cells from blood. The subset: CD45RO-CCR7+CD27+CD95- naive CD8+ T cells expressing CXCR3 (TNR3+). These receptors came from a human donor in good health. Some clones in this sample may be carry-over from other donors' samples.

CDR3 loop: CASSLYGELFF. This chain uses TRBV28 with TRBJ2-2. CDR1 MDHEN and CDR2 SYDVKM come from the germline V gene. This CDR3 has 11 amino acids.

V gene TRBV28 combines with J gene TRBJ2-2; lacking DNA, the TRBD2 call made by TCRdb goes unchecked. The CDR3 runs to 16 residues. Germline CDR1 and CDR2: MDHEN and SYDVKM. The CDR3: CASSLSGGPGTGELFF.

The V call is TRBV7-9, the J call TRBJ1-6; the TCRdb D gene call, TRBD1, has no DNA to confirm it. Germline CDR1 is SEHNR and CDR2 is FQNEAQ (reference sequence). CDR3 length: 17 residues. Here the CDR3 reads CASSSGQQSSYNSPLHF. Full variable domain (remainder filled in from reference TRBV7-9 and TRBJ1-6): DTGVSQNPRHKITKRGQNVTFRCDPISEHNRLYWYRQTLGQGPEFLTYFQNEAQLEKSRLLSDRFSAERPKGSFSTLEIQRTEQGDSAMYLCASSSGQQSSYNSPLHFGNGTRLTVT.

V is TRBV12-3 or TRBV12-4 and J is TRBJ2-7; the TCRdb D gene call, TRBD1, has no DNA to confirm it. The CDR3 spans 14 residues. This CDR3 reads CASSPQTGFHEQYF.

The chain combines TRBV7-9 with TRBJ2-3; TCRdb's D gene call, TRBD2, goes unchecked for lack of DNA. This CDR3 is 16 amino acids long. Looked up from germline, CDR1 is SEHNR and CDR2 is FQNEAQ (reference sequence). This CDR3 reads CASSRTSGGFTDTQYF.

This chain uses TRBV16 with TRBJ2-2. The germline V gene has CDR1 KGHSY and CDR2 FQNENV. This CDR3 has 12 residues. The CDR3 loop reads CASSHGTGELFF.

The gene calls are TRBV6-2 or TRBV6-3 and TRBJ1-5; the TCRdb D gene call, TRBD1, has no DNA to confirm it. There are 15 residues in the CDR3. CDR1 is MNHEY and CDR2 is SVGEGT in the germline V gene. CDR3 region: CASSLDRNFNQPQHF.

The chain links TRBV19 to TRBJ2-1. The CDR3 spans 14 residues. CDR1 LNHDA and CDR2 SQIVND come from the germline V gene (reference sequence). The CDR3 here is CASTSASSYNEQFF. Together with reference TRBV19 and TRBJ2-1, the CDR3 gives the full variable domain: DGGITQSPKYLFRKEGQNVTLSCEQNLNHDAMYWYRQDPGQGLRLIYYSQIVNDFQKGDIAEGYSVSREKKESFPLTVTSAQKNPTAFYLCASTSASSYNEQFFGPGTRLTVL.

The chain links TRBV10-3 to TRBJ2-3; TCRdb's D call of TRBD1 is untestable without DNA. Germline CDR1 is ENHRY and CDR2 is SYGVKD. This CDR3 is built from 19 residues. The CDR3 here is CAIGYSSHTSGTGSDTQYF.

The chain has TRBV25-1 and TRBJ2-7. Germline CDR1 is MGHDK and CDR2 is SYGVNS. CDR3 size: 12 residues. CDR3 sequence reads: CASSDSTYEQYF.

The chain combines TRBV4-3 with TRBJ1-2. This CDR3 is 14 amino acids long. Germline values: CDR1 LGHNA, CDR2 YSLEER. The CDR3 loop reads CASSPRSLGDGYTF.

This CDR3 reads CASSPGVRETQYF. The chain combines TRBV7-3 with TRBJ2-5; the D call of TRBD1 rests on TCRdb alone, since no DNA is present to check it. The CDR3 length is 13 residues. Germline V gene data show CDR1 as SGHTA and CDR2 as FQGTGA.

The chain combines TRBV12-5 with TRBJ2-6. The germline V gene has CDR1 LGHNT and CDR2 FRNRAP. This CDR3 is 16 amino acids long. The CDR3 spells CASGLDRVSGANVLTF. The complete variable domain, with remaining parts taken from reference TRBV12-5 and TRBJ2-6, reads DARVTQTPRHKVTEMGQEVTMRCQPILGHNTVFWYRQTMMQGLELLAYFRNRAPLDDSGMPKDRFSAEMPDATLATLKIQPSEPRDSAVYFCASGLDRVSGANVLTFGAGSRLTVL.

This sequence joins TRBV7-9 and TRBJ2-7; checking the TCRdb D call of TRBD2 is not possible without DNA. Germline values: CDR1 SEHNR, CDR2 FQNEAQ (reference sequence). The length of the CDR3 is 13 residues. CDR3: CASSSLALWEQYF.

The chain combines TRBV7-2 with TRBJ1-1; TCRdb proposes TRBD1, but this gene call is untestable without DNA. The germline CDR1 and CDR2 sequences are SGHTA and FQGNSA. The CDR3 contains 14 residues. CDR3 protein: CASSLPPFGGEAFF.

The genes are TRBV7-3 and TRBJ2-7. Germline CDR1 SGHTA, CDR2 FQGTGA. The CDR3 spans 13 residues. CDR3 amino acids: CASSLGGNYEQYF.

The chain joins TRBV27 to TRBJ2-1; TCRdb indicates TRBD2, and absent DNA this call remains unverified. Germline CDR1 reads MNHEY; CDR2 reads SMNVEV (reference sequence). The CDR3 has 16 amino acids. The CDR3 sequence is CASSLGTSGSYNEQFF.

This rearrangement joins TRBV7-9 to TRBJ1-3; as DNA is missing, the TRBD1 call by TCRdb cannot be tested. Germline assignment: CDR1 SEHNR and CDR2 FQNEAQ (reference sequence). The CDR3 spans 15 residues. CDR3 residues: CASSFQGAQGNTIYF. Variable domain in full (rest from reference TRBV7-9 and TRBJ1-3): DTGVSQNPRHKITKRGQNVTFRCDPISEHNRLYWYRQTLGQGPEFLTYFQNEAQLEKSRLLSDRFSAERPKGSFSTLEIQRTEQGDSAMYLCASSFQGAQGNTIYFGEGSWLTVV.

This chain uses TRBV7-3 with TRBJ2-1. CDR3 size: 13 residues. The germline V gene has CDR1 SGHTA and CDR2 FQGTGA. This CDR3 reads CASSPGPYNEQFF.

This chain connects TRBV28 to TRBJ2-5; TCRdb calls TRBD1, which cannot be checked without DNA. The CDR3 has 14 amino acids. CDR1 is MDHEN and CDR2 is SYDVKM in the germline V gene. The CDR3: CASSLMDSQETQYF.

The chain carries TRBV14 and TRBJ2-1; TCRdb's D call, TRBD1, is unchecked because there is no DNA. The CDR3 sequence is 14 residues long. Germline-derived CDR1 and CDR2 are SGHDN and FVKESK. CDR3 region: CASNPGQFHNEQFF.

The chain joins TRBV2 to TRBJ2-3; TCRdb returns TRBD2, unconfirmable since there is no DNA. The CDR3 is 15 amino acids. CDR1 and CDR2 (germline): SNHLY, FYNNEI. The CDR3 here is CASSIRGKRTDTQYF. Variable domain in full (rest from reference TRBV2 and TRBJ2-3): EPEVTQTPSHQVTQMGQEVILRCVPISNHLYFYWYRQILGQKVEFLVSFYNNEISEKSEIFDDQFSVERPDGSNFTLKIRSTKLEDSAMYFCASSIRGKRTDTQYFGPGTRLTVL.

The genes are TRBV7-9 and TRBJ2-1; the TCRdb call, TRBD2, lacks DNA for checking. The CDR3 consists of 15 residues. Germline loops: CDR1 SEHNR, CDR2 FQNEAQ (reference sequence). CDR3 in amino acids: CASSTASYLYNEQFF.

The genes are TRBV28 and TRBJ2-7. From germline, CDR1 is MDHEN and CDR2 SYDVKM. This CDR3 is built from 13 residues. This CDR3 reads CASSFSSSYEQYF.

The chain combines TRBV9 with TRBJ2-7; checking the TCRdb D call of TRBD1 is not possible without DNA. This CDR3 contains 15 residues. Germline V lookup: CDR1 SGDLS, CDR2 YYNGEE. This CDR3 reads CASSAGGTAPYEQYF. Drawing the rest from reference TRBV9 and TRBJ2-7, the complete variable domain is DSGVTQTPKHLITATGQRVTLRCSPRSGDLSVYWYQQSLDQGLQFLIQYYNGEERAKGNILERFSAQQFPDLHSELNLSSLELGDSALYFCASSAGGTAPYEQYFGPGTRLTVT.